These 12 T cell receptor beta chains came from one sample sequenced in a study of identifying expanded T cells in peripheral blood (dated by TCRdb to the late 2010s). Receptor libraries were prepared by the immunoSEQ multiplex PCR assay. This is the immuneACCESS table as TCRdb keeps it, with only in-frame sequences that have V and J called. A part of the clones is gone; compared with another copy, unresolved V genes explain less than half, and the rest is unexplained. The sample table lists more than 85,000 clones, 88% of them with a count of one. The ten top clones hold 13% to 15% of the sample. Sequenced: blood. The receptors originated from a person between 18 and 75 years old in good health.

The chain couples TRBV7-8 to TRBJ2-4, with D possibly TRBD2 on 5 matching bases. The CDR3 is made up of 14 amino acids. Trimming stripped 7 bases from V and 1 base from J, with 11 bases between. CDR1 is SGHVS and CDR2 is FQNEAQ in the germline V gene. CDR3 in amino acids: CASNTWEAKNIQYF. The CDR3 nucleotides read TGTGCCAGCAATACCTGGGAGGCCAAAAACATTCAGTACTTC.

The chain employs TRBV7-3 and TRBJ2-1, with a tentative D call TRBD2 (6 bases). V was trimmed by 3 bases and J by 5 bases, leaving 8 bases between them. This CDR3 comprises 13 residues. Germline assignment: CDR1 SGHTA and CDR2 FQGTGA. DNA of the CDR3: TGTGCCAGCAGCTTGAGGAGGGACAATGAGCAGTTCTTC. This sequence encodes CASSLRRDNEQFF.

The chain recombines TRBV7-3 with TRBJ1-1; unclear D gene. The CDR3 sequence is 12 residues long. Trimming took 6 bases from V and 7 from J, leaving 12 bases between them. The germline V gene encodes CDR1 SGHTA and CDR2 FQGTGA. The CDR3 spells CASSLGGDEAFF. In DNA form, the CDR3 reads TGTGCCAGCAGTTTGGGCGGGGATGAAGCTTTCTTT.

The chain uses TRBV7-2 and TRBJ2-3, with no clear D. Looked up from germline, CDR1 is SGHTA and CDR2 is FQGNSA. This CDR3 is built from 12 residues. V gave up 6 bases and J gave up 2 bases, with 6 bases separating them. The CDR3 DNA is TGTGCCAGCAGTCTGGACACAGATACGCAGTATTTT. Translated: CASSLDTDTQYF.

The chain employs TRBV5-5 and TRBJ1-6; D gene uncertain. Germline V CDR1 and CDR2: SGHKS, YYEKEE (reference sequence). V was trimmed by 3 bases and J by 0 bases, leaving 10 bases between them. The CDR3 sequence is 16 residues long. The CDR3 loop reads CASSSFSSSYNSPLHF. The CDR3 coding sequence is TGTGCCAGCAGCTCGTTCTCGAGCTCCTATAATTCACCCCTCCACTTT. The entire variable domain, with the rest obtained from reference TRBV5-5 and TRBJ1-6, is as follows: DAGVTQSPTHLIKTRGQQVTLRCSPISGHKSVSWYQQVLGQGPQFIFQYYEKEERGRGNFPDRFSARQFPNYSSELNVNALLLGDSALYLCASSSFSSSYNSPLHFGNGTRLTVT.

This chain connects TRBV11-2 to TRBJ2-3; D is perhaps TRBD1 (5 bases). Per germline, CDR1 SGHAT and CDR2 FQNNGV. V lost 6 bases and J lost 4, with 11 bases in between. The CDR3 sequence is 13 residues long. CDR3 amino acids: CASSYSGSDTQYF. The CDR3, as DNA: TGTGCCAGCAGTTACTCAGGGTCAGATACGCAGTATTTT. The entire variable domain, with the rest obtained from reference TRBV11-2 and TRBJ2-3, is as follows: EAGVAQSPRYKIIEKRQSVAFWCNPISGHATLYWYQQILGQGPKLLIQFQNNGVVDDSQLPKDRFSAERLKGVDSTLKIQPAKLEDSAVYLCASSYSGSDTQYFGPGTRLTVL.

The V gene is TRBV7-3, the J gene TRBJ2-5; 10 bases are a match to TRBD2. With V trimmed by 6 bases and J by 1 base, 5 bases remained unmatched. Germline assignment: CDR1 SGHTA and CDR2 FQGTGA. This CDR3 has 15 amino acids. The CDR3 loop reads CASRWTSGLQETQYF. CDR3 coding DNA: TGTGCCAGCAGGTGGACTAGCGGACTCCAAGAGACCCAGTACTTC.

The V and J genes are TRBV5-1 and TRBJ2-3; 8 positions agree with TRBD2. Germline assignment: CDR1 SGHRS and CDR2 YFSETQ. The J segment lost 4 bases and the V segment lost 1 base, leaving 5 bases of the junction unmatched. This CDR3 region has 15 residues. For the CDR3, the DNA is TGCGCCAGCAGCTTGCAGAGCGGGAGTGCAGATACGCAGTATTTT. Amino acids: CASSLQSGSADTQYF.

The chain links TRBV29-1 to TRBJ1-1, with 8 bases matching TRBD1. Germline lookup yields CDR1 SQVTM and CDR2 ANQGSEA. V shed 6 bases, J shed 3 bases, and the junction held 6 bases outside the gene matches. CDR3 length: 13 residues. The DNA of the CDR3 is TGCAGCGTCACCAGGGGGCTGGACACTGAAGCTTTCTTT. Translation: CSVTRGLDTEAFF.

This sequence joins TRBV6-5 and TRBJ1-4; D might be TRBD1 (6 bases). V dropped 5 bases and J dropped 6 bases, with 13 bases sitting between them. The CDR3 is 14 residues long. Looked up from germline, CDR1 is MNHEY and CDR2 is SVGAGI. In nucleotides, the CDR3 is TGTGCCAGCAGTAACCGGGACATCGATGAAAAACTGTTTTTT. Translated: CASSNRDIDEKLFF.

The chain recombines TRBV4-2 with TRBJ2-3; 10 nucleotides align to TRBD2. J lost 2 bases, V lost 3 bases, and 5 bases had no gene match. Germline V gene data show CDR1 as LGHNA and CDR2 as YNFKEQ. CDR3 length equals 16 residues. The CDR3, as DNA: TGTGCCAGCAGCCACCTAGCGGGGGAGTTCACAGATACGCAGTATTTT. Translation: CASSHLAGEFTDTQYF.

This chain links TRBV29-1 with TRBJ2-7; D is undetermined. The CDR3 has 11 amino acids. V lost 4 bases and J lost 5, with 9 bases in between. Per the germline V gene, CDR1 is SQVTM and CDR2 is ANQGSEA. CDR3 in amino acids: CSVAVGHEQYF. DNA for the CDR3: TGCAGCGTTGCTGTGGGCCACGAGCAGTACTTC.